This T cell receptor beta chain is from a study of early T cells in non-severe SARS-CoV-2 infection. Looking at the study overall: Bulk RNA taken from unsorted whole blood was sequenced, leaving chains unpaired.

Unique molecular identifier tags were affixed to discrete cDNA molecules. One entry per CDR3 protein, called by TCRdb with MiXCR from the 5' RACE reads. Seen here are roughly 45,000 distinct CDR3 sequences, about 10% observed once, and the top ten hold more than 9%. The V gene end was trimmed by 7 bases and the J gene end by 4 bases; junction bases not matched to a gene: 8. CDR1 and CDR2 (germline): SQVTM, ANQGSEA. The CDR3 has 13 amino acids. Sequencing input: whole blood. The V and J genes are TRBV29-1 and TRBJ2-7; 9 bases map to TRBD1. The sequence derives from an adult who was a healthcare worker with PCR-confirmed SARS-CoV-2 infection or an uninfected control (not recorded which). DNA for the CDR3: TGCAGCGATTCCGGGACAGGGCTTTACGAGCAGTACTTC. This gives the protein CSDSGTGLYEQYF.